This is a list of T cell receptor beta chains from one sample in a study of T cell clones after liver transplantation. The repertoire was sequenced with immunoSEQ multiplex PCR; TCRdb's copy has only in-frame clones and lacks some. The sample consists of some 60,000 clones, 60% to 80% of them appearing once. Specimen: CD4+ T cells from blood, collected before liver transplant. These receptors all stem from a human donor who received a liver transplant. The CDR3 runs from the conserved cysteine through the conserved F or W.

J,length,V,CDR3
TRBJ1-2,14,TRBV5-6,CASSPLGGSYGYTF
TRBJ2-7,16,TRBV7-8,CASSLSSAGPGYEQYF
TRBJ1-5,14,TRBV7-2,CASSQGQGGQPQHF
TRBJ2-7,16,TRBV7-8,CASSELRVGVSYEQYF
TRBJ2-2,12,TRBV29-1,CSGGVRTGELFF
TRBJ2-4,13,TRBV30,CAWSSGVTNIQYF
TRBJ2-1,15,TRBV9,CASSVDLAVYNEQFF
TRBJ2-3,14,TRBV10-2,CASRAGLSTDTQYF
TRBJ1-3,16,TRBV7-3,CASSLRPDSSGNTIYF
TRBJ1-1,14,TRBV7-9,CASSLGRVSTEAFF
TRBJ1-2,14,TRBV5-1,CASSSDRGPYGYTF
TRBJ2-4,16,TRBV15,CATSRERTGGWNIQYF
TRBJ1-2,12,TRBV6-1,CASSDQGYGYTF
TRBJ1-1,12,TRBV18,CATGTQNTEAFF
TRBJ2-3,16,TRBV13,CASSLWTSGATDTQYF
TRBJ2-1,16,TRBV5-4,CASSPTSGGRYNEQFF
TRBJ2-6,13,TRBV2,CASRTVLANVLTF
TRBJ2-2,17,TRBV27,CASSRTSGGANTGELFF
TRBJ1-1,13,TRBV14,CASSLGINTEAFF
TRBJ1-2,13,TRBV19,CASSIQEGYGYTF
TRBJ2-1,15,TRBV11-2,CASSPRQGSYNEQFF
TRBJ1-5,16,TRBV27,CASRFVGTGNNQPQHF
TRBJ2-4,18,TRBV5-4,CASSGGQEGLIAKNIQYF
TRBJ2-7,16,TRBV25-1,CASSGRTGGPEYEQYF
TRBJ1-6,16,TRBV5-6,CASSLEVQGAPSPLHF
TRBJ1-1,14,TRBV5-1,CASSPQVGNTEAFF